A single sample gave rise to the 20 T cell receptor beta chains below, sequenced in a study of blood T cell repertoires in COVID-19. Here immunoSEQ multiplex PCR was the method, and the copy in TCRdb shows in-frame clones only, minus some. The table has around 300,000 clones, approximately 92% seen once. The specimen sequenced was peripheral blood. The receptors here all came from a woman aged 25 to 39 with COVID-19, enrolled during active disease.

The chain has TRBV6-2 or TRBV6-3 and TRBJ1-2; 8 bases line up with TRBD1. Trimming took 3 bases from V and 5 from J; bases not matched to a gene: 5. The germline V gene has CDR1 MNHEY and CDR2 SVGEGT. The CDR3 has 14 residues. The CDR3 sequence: CASSYRRGHYGYTF. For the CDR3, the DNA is TGTGCCAGCAGTTATCGCAGGGGGCATTATGGCTACACCTTC.

In nucleotides, the CDR3 is TGTGCCACCAGTGATTCCCGGGGGGCTTTGGATGAGCAGTTCTTC. It translates to CATSDSRGALDEQFF. The chain joins TRBV24-1 to TRBJ2-1, with D tentatively TRBD2 (7 bases). Germline CDR1 is KGHDR and CDR2 is SFDVKD. Trimming left V 2 bases short and J 8 bases short, with 15 bases between. The CDR3 runs to 15 residues.

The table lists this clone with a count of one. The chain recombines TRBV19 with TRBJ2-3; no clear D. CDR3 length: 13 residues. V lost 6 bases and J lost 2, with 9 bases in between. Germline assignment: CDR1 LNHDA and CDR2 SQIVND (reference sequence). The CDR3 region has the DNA TGTGCCAGTAGCATTGAGATCACAGATACGCAGTATTTT. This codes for CASSIEITDTQYF.

CDR3 nucleotide sequence: TGTGCCAGCAGCTCCCTCCCGACTAGTTTCTCGTCCTACGAGCAGTACTTC. This sequence encodes CASSSLPTSFSSYEQYF. V usage is TRBV7-2 and J usage is TRBJ2-7; maybe TRBD2 (6 bases). The V end was cut by 4 bases, the J end by 1 base, with 20 bases between. This CDR3 comprises 17 residues. The germline CDR1 and CDR2 sequences are SGHTA and FQGNSA.

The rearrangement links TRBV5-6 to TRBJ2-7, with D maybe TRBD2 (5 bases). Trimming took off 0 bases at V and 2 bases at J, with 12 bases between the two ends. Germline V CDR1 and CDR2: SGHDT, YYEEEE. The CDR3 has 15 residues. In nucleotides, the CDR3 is TGTGCCAGCAGCTTGGGGGTGGAGCGGACCTACGAGCAGTACTTC. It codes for CASSLGVERTYEQYF.

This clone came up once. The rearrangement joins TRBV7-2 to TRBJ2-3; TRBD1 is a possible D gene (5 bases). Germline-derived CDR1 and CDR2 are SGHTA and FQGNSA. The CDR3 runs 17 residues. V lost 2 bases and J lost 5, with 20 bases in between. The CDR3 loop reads CASSLTPAGWTGDTQYF. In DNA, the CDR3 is TGTGCCAGCAGCTTAACCCCCGCAGGGTGGACGGGAGATACGCAGTATTTT.

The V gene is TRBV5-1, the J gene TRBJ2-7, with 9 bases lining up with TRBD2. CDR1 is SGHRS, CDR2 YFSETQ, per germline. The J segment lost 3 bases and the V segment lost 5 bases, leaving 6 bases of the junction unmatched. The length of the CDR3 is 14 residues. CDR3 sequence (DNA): TGCGCCAGCAGTCCAGGAGCGGGAGGCTACGAGCAGTACTTC. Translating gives CASSPGAGGYEQYF.

DNA of the CDR3: TGCGCCAGCAGCCCGGACAGGGCGGCTGGCTACACCTTC. This gives the protein CASSPDRAAGYTF. This chain links TRBV10-1 with TRBJ1-2; 8 positions match TRBD1. The CDR3 is 13 residues long. The junction had 7 bases not matched to a gene; V was cut back by 6 bases and J by 7 bases. Germline CDR1 WNHNN, CDR2 SYGVQD (reference sequence).

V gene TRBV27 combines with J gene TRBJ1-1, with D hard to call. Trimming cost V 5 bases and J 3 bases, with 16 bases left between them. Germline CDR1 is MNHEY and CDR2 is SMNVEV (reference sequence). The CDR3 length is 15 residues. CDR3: CASSLYSPLHTEAFF. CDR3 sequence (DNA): TGTGCCAGCAGTCTATACTCTCCACTACACACTGAAGCTTTCTTT.

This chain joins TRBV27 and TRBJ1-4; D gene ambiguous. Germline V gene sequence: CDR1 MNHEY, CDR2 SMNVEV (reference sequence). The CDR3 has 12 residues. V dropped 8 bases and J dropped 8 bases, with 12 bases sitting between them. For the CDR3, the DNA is TGTGCCAGCCGGGGAGCGAGGGAAAAACTGTTTTTT. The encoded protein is CASRGAREKLFF.

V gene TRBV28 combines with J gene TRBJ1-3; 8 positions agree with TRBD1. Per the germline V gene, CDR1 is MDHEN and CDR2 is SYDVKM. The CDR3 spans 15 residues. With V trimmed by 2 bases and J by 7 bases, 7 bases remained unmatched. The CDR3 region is CASSLRRTGRNTIYF. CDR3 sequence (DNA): TGTGCCAGCAGTTTACGTAGGACAGGGAGGAACACCATATATTTT. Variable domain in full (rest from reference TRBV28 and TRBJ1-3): DVKVTQSSRYLVKRTGEKVFLECVQDMDHENMFWYRQDPGLGLRLIYFSYDVKMKEKGDIPEGYSVSREKKERFSLILESASTNQTSMYLCASSLRRTGRNTIYFGEGSWLTVV.

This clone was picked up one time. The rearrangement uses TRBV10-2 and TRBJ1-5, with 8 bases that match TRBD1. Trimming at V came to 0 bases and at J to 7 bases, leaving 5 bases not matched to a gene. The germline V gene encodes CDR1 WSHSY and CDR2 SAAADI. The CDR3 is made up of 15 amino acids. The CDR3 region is CASSESRTGRQPQHF. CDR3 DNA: TGCGCCAGCAGTGAGTCCCGGACAGGGAGGCAGCCCCAGCATTTT.

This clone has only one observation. CDR3 loop: CASSESSPGVREKLFF. The CDR3 DNA reads TGCGCCAGCAGTGAGTCGAGCCCAGGGGTACGTGAAAAACTGTTTTTT. This chain links TRBV10-1 with TRBJ1-4; maybe TRBD1 (6 bases). Germline V CDR1 and CDR2: WNHNN, SYGVQD (reference sequence). This CDR3 spans 16 amino acids. V lost 0 bases and J lost 7, with 15 bases in between.

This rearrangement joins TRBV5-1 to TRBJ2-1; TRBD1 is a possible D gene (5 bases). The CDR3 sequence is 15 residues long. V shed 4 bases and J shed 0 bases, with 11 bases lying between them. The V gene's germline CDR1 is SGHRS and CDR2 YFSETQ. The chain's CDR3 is CASSPTVNSYNEQFF. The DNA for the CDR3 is TGCGCCAGCAGCCCGACAGTTAACTCCTACAATGAGCAGTTCTTC.

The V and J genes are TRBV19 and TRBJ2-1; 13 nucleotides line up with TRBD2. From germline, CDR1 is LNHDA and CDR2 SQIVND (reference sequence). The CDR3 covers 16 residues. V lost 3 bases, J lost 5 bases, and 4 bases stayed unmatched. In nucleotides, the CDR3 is TGTGCCAGTAGTATGTTGGGGACTAGCGGGGACAATGAGCAGTTCTTC. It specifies CASSMLGTSGDNEQFF.

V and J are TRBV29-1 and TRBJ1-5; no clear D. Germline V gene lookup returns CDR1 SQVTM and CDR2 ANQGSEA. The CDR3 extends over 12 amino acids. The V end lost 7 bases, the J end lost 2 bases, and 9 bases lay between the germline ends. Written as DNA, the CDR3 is TGCAGCGCCCGCGCTGGCAATCAGCCCCAGCATTTT. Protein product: CSARAGNQPQHF.

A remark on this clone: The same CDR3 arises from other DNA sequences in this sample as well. Written as DNA, the CDR3 is TGTGCCAGCAGTTACGGGACAGGGGGGCAGCCCCAGCATTTT. It encodes CASSYGTGGQPQHF. The genes are TRBV6-5 and TRBJ1-5, with 11 bases matching TRBD1. CDR1 and CDR2 from the germline V gene are MNHEY and SVGAGI. The ends lost 2 bases at V and 7 bases at J; junction bases unmatched: 1. This CDR3 is built from 14 residues.

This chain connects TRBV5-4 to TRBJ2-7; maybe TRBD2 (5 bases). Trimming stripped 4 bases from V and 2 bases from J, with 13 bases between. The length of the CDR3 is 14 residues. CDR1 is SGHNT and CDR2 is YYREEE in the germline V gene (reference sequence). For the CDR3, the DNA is TGTGCCAGCAGCGCCAGCATGGGAGCCTACGAGCAGTACTTC. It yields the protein CASSASMGAYEQYF.

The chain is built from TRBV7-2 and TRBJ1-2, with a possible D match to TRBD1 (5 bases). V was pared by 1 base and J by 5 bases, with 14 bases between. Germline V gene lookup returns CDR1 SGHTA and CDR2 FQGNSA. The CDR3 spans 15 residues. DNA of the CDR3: TGTGCCAGCAGCTTAGAGACAGCCTCCCCTTATGGCTACACCTTC. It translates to CASSLETASPYGYTF.

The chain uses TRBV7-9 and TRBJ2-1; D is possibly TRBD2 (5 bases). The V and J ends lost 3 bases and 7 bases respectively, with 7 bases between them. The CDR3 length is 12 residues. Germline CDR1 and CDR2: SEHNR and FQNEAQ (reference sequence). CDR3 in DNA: TGTGCCAGCAGCTTTAGCGCAAATGAGCAGTTCTTC. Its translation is CASSFSANEQFF.